These 32 T cell receptor beta chains were all obtained from the same sample, sequenced in a study of T cells in Graves' hyperthyroidism and ophthalmopathy. RNA transcripts yielded amplified TCR beta CDR3 regions. First-round RT-PCR with HTBI primers amplified the TCR CDR3 region. From the multiplex PCR reads, TCRdb called clonotypes with MiXCR, one entry per CDR3 protein. The table has approximately 640,000 distinct CDR3 sequences, about 18% seen once. Sample: blood. These receptors were taken from a man aged 50-60 years with Graves' hyperthyroidism.

The table lists this clonotype with a few counts. This chain uses TRBV19 with TRBJ2-2; 11 bases are a match to TRBD2. The CDR3 contains 16 residues. Germline V gene lookup returns CDR1 LNHDA and CDR2 SQIVND (reference sequence). V was pared by 3 bases and J by 3 bases, with 3 bases of the junction left unmatched. This CDR3 is CASSIELAGDTGELFF. CDR3 nucleotides: TGTGCCAGTAGTATTGAACTAGCGGGAGACACCGGGGAGCTGTTTTTT.

The chain employs TRBV18 and TRBJ1-2, with 8 bases identical to TRBD1. V lost 5 bases and J lost 8; bases outside the gene matches: 7. CDR3 length equals 13 residues. From germline, CDR1 is KGHSH and CDR2 LQKENI. The CDR3 DNA follows: TGTGCCAGCTCATCCAGGGGGCAGGACGGCTACACCTTC. It codes for CASSSRGQDGYTF.

The DNA for the CDR3 is TGTGCCAGCAGTACAGGGGCTACCTACGAGCAGTACTTC. This encodes CASSTGATYEQYF. V is TRBV28 and J is TRBJ2-7; 7 bases match TRBD1. J was trimmed by 2 bases and V by 5 bases; bases with no gene match: 3. The CDR3 totals 13 residues. CDR1 and CDR2 (germline): MDHEN, SYDVKM.

This clonotype has at least ten counts. As DNA, the CDR3 is TGTGCCATCAGTGAGTCAACAGGGTACAAGGGTCGTGAGACCCAGTACTTC. This codes for CAISESTGYKGRETQYF. The chain couples TRBV10-3 to TRBJ2-5; D might be TRBD1 (6 bases). The CDR3 contains 17 residues. Germline lookup yields CDR1 ENHRY and CDR2 SYGVKD. Deletions cut 0 bases from V and 5 bases from J, with 19 bases between.

This clonotype was observed a handful of times. This chain joins TRBV7-9 and TRBJ1-1; D not resolved. CDR3 length: 15 amino acids. CDR1 and CDR2 from the germline V gene are SEHNR and FQNEAQ (reference sequence). Deletions cut 4 bases from V and 3 bases from J, with 15 bases between. In nucleotides, the CDR3 is TGTGCCAGCAGCTATTTTAATTCCGGAGACACTGAAGCTTTCTTT. Translating it yields CASSYFNSGDTEAFF.

Many counts were recorded for this clonotype. V is TRBV29-1 and J is TRBJ2-5; TRBD2 agrees at 16 bases. Germline trimming cut 6 bases from V and 5 bases from J; bases unmatched to any gene: 3. This CDR3 is built from 14 residues. Germline lookup yields CDR1 SQVTM and CDR2 ANQGSEA. The CDR3: CSVGTSGRVETQYF. The CDR3 DNA is TGCAGCGTGGGGACTAGCGGGAGGGTCGAGACCCAGTACTTC. Full variable domain (rest looked up from reference TRBV29-1 and TRBJ2-5): SAVISQKPSRDICQRGTSLTIQCQVDSQVTMMFWYRQQPGQSLTLIATANQGSEATYESGFVIDKFPISRPNLTFSTLTVSNMSPEDSSIYLCSVGTSGRVETQYFGPGTRLLVL.

Ten or more counts support this clonotype. V usage is TRBV7-9 and J usage is TRBJ1-5, with D perhaps matching TRBD1 (5 bases). Germline-derived CDR1 and CDR2 are SEHNR and FQNEAQ (reference sequence). This CDR3 region has 14 residues. The V end lost 0 bases, the J end lost 7 bases, and 10 bases lay between the germline ends. CDR3 coding DNA: TGTGCCAGCAGCTTAGCAGTGGGGGGGCAGCCCCAGCATTTT. Its translation is CASSLAVGGQPQHF.

This clonotype was recorded once. V usage is TRBV30 and J usage is TRBJ2-7; 7 bases map to TRBD2. Germline V gives CDR1 GTSNPN, CDR2 SVGIG (reference sequence). The CDR3 length is 14 residues. Trimming removed 4 bases from V and 3 bases from J; junction bases left unmatched: 9. In nucleotides, the CDR3 is TGTGCCTGGATGTTTCGGGGAGGGGTCTACGAGCAGTACTTC. Its protein is CAWMFRGGVYEQYF.

This clonotype was observed at least ten times. The rearrangement links TRBV12-3 or TRBV12-4 to TRBJ2-2; D may match TRBD1 or TRBD2 (6 bases each). The CDR3 runs to 16 residues. V was trimmed by 6 bases and J by 1 base, leaving 15 bases between them. The CDR3 DNA reads TGTGCCAGCAGCCCAGTAGGGGGACTGAACACCGGGGAGCTGTTTTTT. Amino acids: CASSPVGGLNTGELFF.

This clonotype has more than one count but fewer than ten. The CDR3 is CATSDSRQLTAQHF. Here the CDR3 DNA reads TGTGCCACCAGTGACTCAAGACAGCTTACGGCCCAGCATTTT. The genes are TRBV24-1 and TRBJ1-5; D is perhaps TRBD1 (5 bases). The CDR3 spans 14 residues. Trimming shortened V by 4 bases and J by 11 bases, and 17 bases separated the two germline ends. CDR1 and CDR2 from the germline V gene are KGHDR and SFDVKD.

This clonotype showed up many times. The chain employs TRBV28 and TRBJ2-3, with 7 bases that match TRBD2. The trim removed 11 bases at V and 0 bases at J, leaving 14 bases unmatched. Germline loops: CDR1 MDHEN, CDR2 SYDVKM. This CDR3 has 16 amino acids. DNA of the CDR3: TGTGCCGGCCAACCTTTGAGCGGGGCTAGCACAGATACGCAGTATTTT. Translating it yields CAGQPLSGASTDTQYF.

The rearrangement joins TRBV24-1 to TRBJ2-7; D uncertain. The V end lost 1 base, the J end lost 6 bases, and 18 bases lay between the germline ends. The germline CDR1 and CDR2 sequences are KGHDR and SFDVKD. The CDR3 is 16 amino acids. The CDR3 spells CATSDFRGPNPFEQYF. The CDR3 DNA reads TGTGCCACCAGTGATTTTCGCGGCCCCAACCCTTTCGAGCAGTACTTC.

This clonotype was found many times. The chain's CDR3 is CASSFFESGSFRTQYF. CDR3 coding DNA: TGTGCCAGCAGTTTTTTCGAGAGCGGGAGTTTTCGTACGCAGTATTTT. V and J are TRBV27 and TRBJ2-3, with 8 bases lining up with TRBD2. In germline, CDR1 is MNHEY, CDR2 SMNVEV (reference sequence). V shed 3 bases and J 8 bases; nucleotides not matched to a gene: 13. This CDR3 is built from 16 residues.

There are many counts of this clonotype. The junction does not match germline at one end; this may be a read error. The chain employs TRBV7-9 and TRBJ2-1, with D uncertain. This CDR3 contains 14 residues. Germline CDR1 is SEHNR and CDR2 is FQNEAQ (reference sequence). Here the CDR3 DNA reads TGTGCCAGCAGCCATCGCGCCCAGAGCAATGGGCAGTTCTTC. Its protein is CASSHRAQSNGQFF.

In this sample, this clonotype turned up many times. J is TRBJ1-2 and V is TRBV3-1; D unclear. CDR1 and CDR2 from the germline V gene are LGHDT and YNNKEL (reference sequence). The V end lost 0 bases, the J end lost 7 bases, and 18 bases lay between the germline ends. The CDR3 has 16 amino acids. The CDR3 loop is CASSQDFLASMGGYTF. The DNA of the CDR3 is TGTGCCAGCAGCCAAGATTTCCTAGCAAGTATGGGTGGCTACACCTTC. Together with reference TRBV3-1 and TRBJ1-2, the CDR3 gives the full variable domain: DTAVSQTPKYLVTQMGNDKSIKCEQNLGHDTMYWYKQDSKKFLKIMFSYNNKELIINETVPNRFSPKSPDKAHLNLHINSLELGDSAVYFCASSQDFLASMGGYTFGSGTRLTVV.

This clonotype appeared many times. The V call is TRBV18, the J call TRBJ2-1; 8 bases line up with TRBD2. Per the germline V gene, CDR1 is KGHSH and CDR2 is LQKENI. Trimming removed 5 bases from V and 6 bases from J; junction bases left unmatched: 9. The CDR3 spans 15 residues. In nucleotides, the CDR3 is TGTGCCAGCTCAAGCGGGGGCCACGGGGTCAATGAGCAGTTCTTC. As protein: CASSSGGHGVNEQFF. Based on the CDR3 plus reference TRBV18 and TRBJ2-1, the full variable domain is NAGVMQNPRHLVRRRGQEARLRCSPMKGHSHVYWYRQLPEEGLKFMVYLQKENIIDESGMPKERFSAEFPKEGPSILRIQQVVRGDSAAYFCASSSGGHGVNEQFFGPGTRLTVL.

This clonotype was seen repeatedly, ten times or more. This chain links TRBV10-2 with TRBJ2-7, with 9 bases identical to TRBD1. The CDR3 length is 15 residues. The trim removed 3 bases at V and 4 bases at J, leaving 7 bases unmatched. Germline V lookup: CDR1 WSHSY, CDR2 SAAADI. The CDR3 region has the DNA TGCGCCAGCAGTGATCCCGGGACAGGGCGTTACGAGCAGTACTTC. The encoded protein is CASSDPGTGRYEQYF.

CDR3 nucleotides: TGCAGTGCATCTACTCGGTTGGAGGGCTATGGCTACACCTTC. It translates to CSASTRLEGYGYTF. The chain joins TRBV20-1 to TRBJ1-2, with unresolved D. The CDR3 consists of 14 residues. The V end was cut by 6 bases, the J end by 4 bases, with 18 bases between. Germline lookup yields CDR1 DFQATT and CDR2 SNEGSKA (reference sequence).

The table lists this clonotype with a few counts. A much larger clonotype is one base distant, so this may be a read error. The rearrangement uses TRBV10-3 and TRBJ1-4; D might be TRBD1 (6 bases). Trimming stripped 10 bases from V and 10 bases from J, with 19 bases between. Germline CDR1 is ENHRY and CDR2 is SYGVKD. This CDR3 spans 13 amino acids. CDR3 coding DNA: TGTGCCACCGGTGCAGGGGAAGGAGGAAAACTGTTTTTT. Its protein product is CATGAGEGGKLFF.

This clonotype was seen many times. This chain uses TRBV2 with TRBJ2-5; D not resolved. The germline CDR1 and CDR2 sequences are SNHLY and FYNNEI. The CDR3 is 14 residues long. V was cut by 4 bases and J by 2 bases, with 11 bases left in between. The CDR3 loop reads CASSGWAEQETQYF. In DNA, the CDR3 is TGTGCCAGCAGTGGCTGGGCAGAGCAAGAGACCCAGTACTTC.

There are many counts of this clonotype. The chain links TRBV12-3 or TRBV12-4 to TRBJ2-3; D unclear. Trimming pared 6 bases from V and 2 bases from J, leaving 9 bases between. CDR3 length: 13 amino acids. DNA for the CDR3: TGTGCCAGCAGCTCCTGGGTCACAGATACGCAGTATTTT. Its protein product is CASSSWVTDTQYF.

This clonotype appeared a few times. The J gene is TRBJ2-3, the V gene TRBV24-1; a weak D match, TRBD2 (6 bases). Per the germline V gene, CDR1 is KGHDR and CDR2 is SFDVKD. The CDR3 is 14 amino acids. With 3 bases removed from V and 2 bases from J, the gap between germline ends came to 8 bases. The DNA of the CDR3 is TGTGCCACCAGTGATCCGGGACTCACAGATACGCAGTATTTT. It codes for CATSDPGLTDTQYF.

The chain uses TRBV19 and TRBJ2-3; 10 bases fit TRBD1. This CDR3 spans 13 amino acids. Germline V CDR1 and CDR2: LNHDA, SQIVND (reference sequence). V lost 8 bases and J lost 1; bases outside the gene matches: 0. CDR3 nucleotides: TGTGCCAGTGGGACAGGGGGCACAGATACGCAGTATTTT. Amino acids: CASGTGGTDTQYF.

This clonotype was counted between two and nine times. The chain combines TRBV19 with TRBJ1-1; 7 nucleotides align to TRBD1. Germline trimming cut 6 bases from V and 7 bases from J; bases unmatched to any gene: 11. Germline values: CDR1 LNHDA, CDR2 SQIVND (reference sequence). CDR3 length equals 14 residues. The CDR3 is CASSHLTRDSEAFF. In DNA form, the CDR3 reads TGTGCCAGTAGCCACTTGACCCGGGACAGTGAAGCTTTCTTT.

This clonotype was detected ten times or more. The chain combines TRBV7-2 with TRBJ2-3, with 10 bases fitting TRBD2. Germline CDR1 SGHTA, CDR2 FQGNSA. V trimming: 4 bases; J trimming: 2 bases; junction bases outside the gene matches: 3. The CDR3 is 15 residues long. The CDR3 nucleotides read TGTGCCAGCAGCTCCGGACTAGCGGACACAGATACGCAGTATTTT. Protein product: CASSSGLADTDTQYF.

This clonotype appeared many times. The chain links TRBV20-1 to TRBJ2-3; TRBD2 is a possible D gene (5 bases). The CDR3 sequence is 12 residues long. Looked up from germline, CDR1 is DFQATT and CDR2 is SNEGSKA (reference sequence). Trimming took 7 bases from V and 2 from J, leaving 10 bases between them. The CDR3 DNA is TGCAGTGACCGGGATTCCACAGATACGCAGTATTTT. It is translated as CSDRDSTDTQYF.

J is TRBJ2-1 and V is TRBV19; 15 positions agree with TRBD2. Germline CDR1 reads LNHDA; CDR2 reads SQIVND (reference sequence). The CDR3 is 16 residues long. V lost 1 base, J lost 6 bases, and 1 base stayed unmatched. In nucleotides, the CDR3 is TGTGCCAGTAGTATAGCGGGACTAGCGGGAGGCAATGAGCAGTTCTTC. It codes for CASSIAGLAGGNEQFF.

Comment on this clonotype: A much larger clone differs from this one at a single base, so this may be a read error. V gene TRBV9 combines with J gene TRBJ1-4; 9 nucleotides align to TRBD1. There are 15 residues in the CDR3. V shed 3 bases and J 10 bases; nucleotides not matched to a gene: 10. Germline V gene lookup returns CDR1 SGDLS and CDR2 YYNGEE. The DNA of the CDR3 is TGTGCCAGCAGCGAGACAGGGGGAGGAGGTGGAAAACTGTTTTTT. It codes for CASSETGGGGGKLFF. The variable domain in full, with the rest retrieved from reference TRBV9 and TRBJ1-4, is DSGVTQTPKHLITATGQRVTLRCSPRSGDLSVYWYQQSLDQGLQFLIQYYNGEERAKGNILERFSAQQFPDLHSELNLSSLELGDSALYFCASSETGGGGGKLFFGSGTQLSVL.

The chain couples TRBV6-5 to TRBJ2-4; either TRBD1 or TRBD2 may supply D (5 bases each). This CDR3 contains 16 residues. V lost 0 bases to trimming and J lost 5 bases, with 14 bases between them. Germline V CDR1 and CDR2: MNHEY, SVGAGI. This CDR3 is CASSYSITGLENIQYF. CDR3 DNA sequence: TGTGCCAGCAGTTACTCGATAACGGGGCTCGAAAACATTCAGTACTTC.

This clonotype was observed a few times. The V call is TRBV6-1, the J call TRBJ2-7; 10 bases are shared with TRBD2. The CDR3 length is 15 residues. Germline CDR1 reads MNHNS; CDR2 reads SASEGT. The trim removed 5 bases at V and 6 bases at J, leaving 10 bases unmatched. The CDR3 region has the DNA TGTGCCAGCAGTTCCCCCCAAAGCGGGAGGGTCGAGCAGTACTTC. It yields the protein CASSSPQSGRVEQYF.

The chain is built from TRBV9 and TRBJ2-7, with 8 bases that match TRBD2. V was clipped by 5 bases and J by 3 bases; unmatched bases: 10. The CDR3 spans 15 residues. Germline V CDR1 and CDR2: SGDLS, YYNGEE. For the CDR3, the DNA is TGTGCCAGCAGTTCAAGCGGGGGATCTTTCTACGAGCAGTACTTC. Translation gives CASSSSGGSFYEQYF.

At least ten counts were recorded for this clonotype. This sequence joins TRBV6-5 and TRBJ2-3; TRBD2 agrees at 13 bases. V lost 1 base, J lost 6 bases, and 16 bases stayed unmatched. This CDR3 has 20 residues. Germline V gene data show CDR1 as MNHEY and CDR2 as SVGAGI. CDR3 in DNA: TGTGCCAGCAGTTACTTTAAAATTCTGGGACTAGCGGGACCGGGGGATACGCAGTATTTT. Its translation: CASSYFKILGLAGPGDTQYF.